The rows below give T cell receptor beta chains drawn from one sample of a study of T cell changes during pregnancy in multiple sclerosis. Libraries were prepared by immunoSEQ multiplex PCR; TCRdb keeps only in-frame clonotypes and omits some of them. The sample shows tens of thousands of clones, about 90% of them seen only once. The sequencing here drew on peripheral blood, taken in the first trimester of pregnancy. Receptor source: a female donor in good health, enrolled as a control in a pregnancy study. Both conserved end residues are part of each CDR3. D genes are given only for firm matches. The size of a clone is reported for some rows only, either as once, few or many, or as a class for expanded clones.

v_gene	abundance	d_gene	j_gene	CDR3nt	CDR3aa
TRBV7-6	-	TRBD1	TRBJ1-4	TGTGCCAGCAGCTCCGGACAGGGCATTAATGAAAAACTGTTTTTT	CASSSGQGINEKLFF
TRBV5-4	-	TRBD1	TRBJ2-7	TGTGCCAGCAGCATAGGACAGGGTAGAAGTTCCTACGAGCAGTACTTC	CASSIGQGRSSYEQYF
TRBV7-2	-	-	TRBJ2-7	TGTGCCAGCAGCTTAAGCTTATACGAGCAGTACTTC	CASSLSLYEQYF
TRBV6-6	-	-	TRBJ2-7	TGTGCCAGCAGTTACCCCCCGGGCGGGACCGCCTACGAGCAGTACTTC	CASSYPPGGTAYEQYF
TRBV19	-	-	TRBJ2-5	TGTGCCAGTAGCAGGGGCCAAGAGACCCAGTACTTC	CASSRGQETQYF
TRBV14	-	-	TRBJ2-7	TGTGCCAGCAGCCACGGTGTGTCCTACGAGCAGTACTTC	CASSHGVSYEQYF
TRBV30	-	-	TRBJ1-1	TGTGCCTGGATCGGACACCTGAACACTGAAGCTTTCTTT	CAWIGHLNTEAFF
TRBV11-2	-	TRBD1	TRBJ2-1	TGTGCCAGCATCCCGGGACAGGGTAATGAGCAGTTCTTC	CASIPGQGNEQFF
TRBV29-1	-	TRBD2	TRBJ2-2	TGCAGCGCCGGGACTAGCGGGAGTCGGAACACCGGGGAGCTGTTTTTT	CSAGTSGSRNTGELFF
TRBV6-4	-	TRBD1	TRBJ2-1	TGTGCCAGCAGTGAGGACAGGGACTACAATGAGCAGTTCTTC	CASSEDRDYNEQFF
TRBV19	-	TRBD1	TRBJ2-7	TGTGCCAGTAGTCCGGGACAGGGTGTCGGGGAGCAGTACTTC	CASSPGQGVGEQYF
TRBV27	-	TRBD2	TRBJ2-1	TGTGCCAGCAGTCCAGGGACTAGCGGGGGGAATGAGCAGTTCTTC	CASSPGTSGGNEQFF
TRBV19	-	-	TRBJ2-1	TGTGCCACCCGGCCTCGAGGGGGAACCTACAATGAGCAGTTCTTC	CATRPRGGTYNEQFF
TRBV7-2	-	-	TRBJ1-2	TGTGCCAGCAGCTTAGAGGGGGGGCACAACTATGGCTACACCTTC	CASSLEGGHNYGYTF
TRBV19	-	-	TRBJ1-2	TGTGCCAGTACCCCGAGCGGGGGTGGCTACACCTTC	CASTPSGGGYTF
TRBV27	-	TRBD1	TRBJ2-3	TGTGCCAGCAGCCGGATTGGACAGGGGGCTTCAAGAGATACGCAGTATTTT	CASSRIGQGASRDTQYF
TRBV21-1	-	-	TRBJ2-1	TGTGCCAGCAGCAAACTTTCTTCTCCGCAAGGACAGGCGAATGAGCAGTTCTTC	CASSKLSSPQGQANEQFF
TRBV7-2	medium-sized	-	TRBJ1-2	TGTGCCAGCAGCTTAGCAGGGGGGGCTTCCAGCTATGGCTACACCTTC	CASSLAGGASSYGYTF
TRBV5-4	-	TRBD1	TRBJ1-1	TGTGCCAGCAGAACAGGGGTGGGCACTGAAGCTTTCTTT	CASRTGVGTEAFF
TRBV19	-	TRBD1	TRBJ1-5	TGTGCCACCCTCCCGTCAACAGGGGATGTCAATCAGCCCCAGCATTTT	CATLPSTGDVNQPQHF
TRBV7-2	-	-	TRBJ1-6	TGTGCCAGCAGCTTTCAGCAGGGCTCACCCCTCCACTTT	CASSFQQGSPLHF
TRBV7-6	-	-	TRBJ1-2	TGTGCCAGCAGCCAAAAACAGGGCGTGGGAGGCTACACCTTC	CASSQKQGVGGYTF
TRBV7-2	-	TRBD1	TRBJ2-7	TGTGCCAGCAGCCTGACAGGGCAAGAACTCCTCGAGCAGTACTTC	CASSLTGQELLEQYF
TRBV27	-	TRBD2	TRBJ2-7	TGTGCCAGCAGTTCCCCCTCAGCGGGAGGTTCCGACGAGCAGTACTTC	CASSSPSAGGSDEQYF
TRBV9	-	-	TRBJ2-1	TGTGCCAGCAGCGTAACTCGCGGGGCGTACAATGAGCAGTTCTTC	CASSVTRGAYNEQFF
TRBV10-3	-	-	TRBJ2-7	TGTGCCATCAGTGAATCCCCAGGCGCCTACGAGCAGTACTTC	CAISESPGAYEQYF
TRBV19	-	-	TRBJ2-4	TGTGCCAGTAGTATATGGACACTGGACATTCAGTACTTC	CASSIWTLDIQYF
TRBV5-8	-	-	TRBJ1-1	TGTGCCAGCAGCCCTACATCCCCCGGAGGCACTGAAGCTTTCTTT	CASSPTSPGGTEAFF
TRBV5-6	-	TRBD2	TRBJ2-1	TGTGCCAGCAGCCAAACTAGCGGGAGGATCGAGGGGGGTGAGCAGTTCTTC	CASSQTSGRIEGGEQFF
TRBV11-3	once	-	TRBJ2-1	TGTGCCAGCAGCAGAACACCCAGCTCCTACAATGAGCAGTTCTTC	CASSRTPSSYNEQFF
TRBV12-5	-	-	TRBJ2-2	TGTGCTAGTGGTTTACCAGCTCAGGGGGGCGGGGAGCTGTTTTTT	CASGLPAQGGGELFF
TRBV19	few	TRBD1	TRBJ1-2	TGTGCCAGTAGTACCGGGACAGGAAACTCCTATGGCTACACCTTC	CASSTGTGNSYGYTF